One and the same sample provided the 23 T cell receptor beta chains below, sequenced in a study of CD8+ T cells in alopecia areata. cDNA prepared by RNA extraction and subsequent reverse transcription served as the template for sequencing. Here immunoSEQ multiplex PCR was the method, and the copy in TCRdb shows in-frame clones only, minus some. The data show about 74,000 clones, 29% seen once. Treatment here: oral pan-JAK inhibitor, 5-10 mg twice daily. The source material was CD8+ T cells sorted from blood, sampled at week 4, from a patient treated with tofacitinib. The receptors were gathered from a human donor with alopecia areata.

This clone appeared a few times. The V call is TRBV28, the J call TRBJ2-3; D unclear. V was pared by 1 base and J by 7 bases, with 6 bases between. The CDR3 is 12 amino acids. Germline V gene sequence: CDR1 MDHEN, CDR2 SYDVKM. The CDR3 sequence: CASSLLDNTQYF. The CDR3 bases are TGTGCCAGCAGTTTATTGGATAATACGCAGTATTTT.

The rearrangement links TRBV9 to TRBJ1-1; the D is unclear. The germline V and J ends were trimmed by 1 base and 5 bases, with 9 bases remaining between them. The CDR3 runs to 13 residues. The germline gives CDR1 SGDLS, CDR2 YYNGEE. The CDR3 DNA reads as TGTGCCAGCAGCGTATCGACCTGGACTGAAGCTTTCTTT. This translates into CASSVSTWTEAFF.

This clone was detected once. Additional DNA sequences in this sample encode the identical CDR3. The gene calls are TRBV29-1 and TRBJ2-7; tentatively, D is TRBD1 or TRBD2 (5 bases each). V was clipped by 8 bases and J by 3 bases, with 14 bases between them. This CDR3 is built from 12 residues. Per the germline V gene, CDR1 is SQVTM and CDR2 is ANQGSEA. CDR3 sequence: CSIGTGFYEQYF. The CDR3, as DNA: TGCAGCATCGGGACCGGGTTCTACGAGCAGTACTTC.

The V gene is TRBV7-9, the J gene TRBJ2-5, with TRBD2 identical over 7 bases. V trimming: 5 bases; J trimming: 1 base; junction bases outside the gene matches: 4. In germline, CDR1 is SEHNR, CDR2 FQNEAQ (reference sequence). This CDR3 has 14 amino acids. The CDR3 protein is CASSPPSGQETQYF. CDR3 sequence (DNA): TGTGCCAGCAGCCCCCCTAGCGGCCAAGAGACCCAGTACTTC.

This clone was picked up a small number of times. The chain joins TRBV29-1 to TRBJ2-5, with D possibly matching TRBD2 (6 bases). V was clipped by 0 bases and J by 1 base, with 15 bases between them. The CDR3 length is 16 residues. Germline V gene lookup returns CDR1 SQVTM and CDR2 ANQGSEA. DNA of the CDR3: TGCAGCGTTGAAGATCTGCCGGGACTCTCCCAAGAGACCCAGTACTTC. Translating gives CSVEDLPGLSQETQYF.

This rearrangement joins TRBV6-5 to TRBJ2-3, with 9 bases lining up with TRBD2. Germline CDR1 MNHEY, CDR2 SVGAGI. The junction had 5 bases not matched to a gene; V was cut back by 6 bases and J by 1 base. This CDR3 is 15 amino acids long. CDR3 in DNA: TGTGCCAGCAGCCTCGCGGGAGGGCGCACAGATACGCAGTATTTT. Its translation: CASSLAGGRTDTQYF.

This clone appeared a few times. One junction end does not reproduce the germline sequence, and a read error may be involved. The chain joins TRBV29-1 to TRBJ1-3; 8 bases are shared with TRBD1. In germline, CDR1 is SQVTM, CDR2 ANQGSEA. The CDR3 has 11 amino acids. The CDR3 is CSLRRTGYGRF. CDR3 bases: TGCAGCCTAAGGCGGACAGGGTATGGTCGTTTT.

This chain uses TRBV29-1 with TRBJ2-7; TRBD1 agrees at 9 bases. Germline loops: CDR1 SQVTM, CDR2 ANQGSEA. J was trimmed by 5 bases and V by 1 base; bases with no gene match: 9. The CDR3 is 15 amino acids. The CDR3 nucleotides read TGCAGCGTTGAAGTTTCCGGGACAGGGTACCACGAGCAGTACTTC. Amino acid sequence: CSVEVSGTGYHEQYF.

The chain has TRBV29-1 and TRBJ2-7; 7 bases are shared with TRBD2. This CDR3 region has 11 residues. V lost 4 bases to trimming and J lost 6 bases; unmatched junction nucleotides: 3. Per germline, CDR1 SQVTM and CDR2 ANQGSEA. The CDR3, as DNA: TGCAGCGTTGTTGGGGGGGTCGAGCAGTACTTC. Amino acids: CSVVGGVEQYF.

This clone was counted only a few times. The V gene is TRBV29-1, the J gene TRBJ1-2; D call uncertain. The ends were cut back, 3 bases at V and 2 bases at J, with 10 bases in the middle. CDR3 length: 13 residues. Per the germline V gene, CDR1 is SQVTM and CDR2 is ANQGSEA. This CDR3 reads CSVDRRSNYGYTF. CDR3 DNA sequence: TGCAGCGTTGACAGGAGATCAAACTATGGCTACACCTTC.

The rearrangement links TRBV7-9 to TRBJ2-1, with no clear D. Trimming left V 4 bases short and J 6 bases short, with 13 bases between. Germline CDR1 is SEHNR and CDR2 is FQNEAQ (reference sequence). CDR3 length equals 14 residues. As DNA, the CDR3 is TGTGCCAGCAGCTCTCGGGCACCCCCCAATGAGCAGTTCTTC. Translation: CASSSRAPPNEQFF.

This clone was seen only once. The J gene is TRBJ2-7, the V gene TRBV29-1; TRBD2 matches 9 bases. The CDR3 extends over 14 amino acids. The ends lost 3 bases at V and 2 bases at J; junction bases unmatched: 5. Germline assignment: CDR1 SQVTM and CDR2 ANQGSEA. The CDR3 here is CSVESGTSPYEQYF. CDR3 bases: TGCAGCGTTGAGTCCGGGACTAGCCCCTACGAGCAGTACTTC.

The chain has TRBV28 and TRBJ2-2; D may correspond to TRBD1 or TRBD2 (5 bases each). The CDR3 contains 13 residues. The germline CDR1 and CDR2 sequences are MDHEN and SYDVKM. Deletions cut 2 bases from V and 6 bases from J, with 7 bases between. The CDR3 spells CASSLGGPGELFF. The CDR3 nucleotides are TGTGCCAGCAGTTTAGGGGGTCCCGGGGAGCTGTTTTTT.

In its sample, this clone is medium-sized. This chain connects TRBV7-2 to TRBJ1-5; D not certain. Germline V gives CDR1 SGHTA, CDR2 FQGNSA. V dropped 6 bases and J dropped 2 bases, with 5 bases sitting between them. This CDR3 region has 12 residues. As DNA, the CDR3 is TGTGCCAGCAGGGTTGGCAATCAGCCCCAGCATTTT. It specifies CASRVGNQPQHF.

The genes are TRBV30 and TRBJ1-1, with D tentatively TRBD1 (5 bases). Per germline, CDR1 GTSNPN and CDR2 SVGIG (reference sequence). The CDR3 totals 14 residues. With 4 bases removed from V and 4 bases from J, the gap between germline ends came to 16 bases. The CDR3 here is CAWTFGTSGTEAFF. CDR3 DNA sequence: TGTGCCTGGACCTTCGGGACCTCGGGCACTGAAGCTTTCTTT.

This clone came up a few times. V is TRBV15 and J is TRBJ2-1; 7 bases align to TRBD2. Germline CDR1 and CDR2: LNHNV and YYDKDF (reference sequence). This CDR3 region has 18 residues. V was pared by 0 bases and J by 0 bases, with 8 bases of the junction left unmatched. CDR3 nucleotides: TGTGCCACCAGCAGAGATCGGGTGGGAGGGAGCTCCTACAATGAGCAGTTCTTC. Amino acids: CATSRDRVGGSSYNEQFF.

The chain uses TRBV7-3 and TRBJ2-2; D call uncertain. The length of the CDR3 is 13 residues. Germline V gene data show CDR1 as SGHTA and CDR2 as FQGTGA. V lost 4 bases and J 4 bases, leaving 7 bases between the germline ends. DNA for the CDR3: TGTGCCAGCAGCTACGGGTCCACCGGGGAGCTGTTTTTT. Amino acids: CASSYGSTGELFF.

This clone occurred a few times. Other nucleotide sequences from this sample produce the same CDR3. The chain is built from TRBV5-1 and TRBJ2-3; the D is unclear. In germline, CDR1 is SGHRS, CDR2 YFSETQ. Trimming left V 4 bases short and J 2 bases short, with 11 bases between. The length of the CDR3 is 14 residues. The CDR3 loop reads CASSLESPTDTQYF. The CDR3 DNA reads TGCGCCAGCAGCCTGGAGAGTCCCACAGATACGCAGTATTTT.

This clone was counted between two and nine times. This chain joins TRBV19 and TRBJ2-1, with 14 bases that match TRBD2. V shed 4 bases and J 0 bases; nucleotides not matched to a gene: 5. The CDR3 is made up of 18 amino acids. Germline CDR1 reads LNHDA; CDR2 reads SQIVND (reference sequence). CDR3 region: CASSTGLAGGSSYNEQFF. DNA for the CDR3: TGTGCCAGTAGTACCGGACTAGCGGGGGGTAGCTCCTACAATGAGCAGTTCTTC.

The gene calls are TRBV29-1 and TRBJ1-2, with D unresolved. Germline-derived CDR1 and CDR2 are SQVTM and ANQGSEA. Trimming cost V 5 bases and J 7 bases, with 20 bases left between them. The CDR3 consists of 14 residues. CDR3 DNA: TGCAGCGTTTTTGGCCCGGCCGGGCGTATTGGCTACACCTTC. This translates into CSVFGPAGRIGYTF.

The sample holds a few counts of this clone. The chain couples TRBV27 to TRBJ2-7; the D gene is possibly TRBD2 (6 bases). V lost 5 bases, J lost 0 bases, and 11 bases lay in between. CDR3 length: 14 residues. Germline V gives CDR1 MNHEY, CDR2 SMNVEV (reference sequence). The CDR3 DNA is TGTGCCAGCAGTCCAGGGACTTTCTCCTACGAGCAGTACTTC. Residues: CASSPGTFSYEQYF.

The chain carries TRBV5-1 and TRBJ2-7; 9 bases fit TRBD1. Germline V gene lookup returns CDR1 SGHRS and CDR2 YFSETQ. J gave up 2 bases and V 4 bases, and 4 bases lay outside the gene matches. The CDR3 extends over 14 amino acids. The CDR3 here is CASSLRTGAYEQYF. The CDR3 nucleotides read TGCGCCAGCAGCCTCCGGACAGGGGCCTACGAGCAGTACTTC.

This clone was seen a handful of times. The V and J genes are TRBV28 and TRBJ1-2, with no clear D. The CDR3 has 14 amino acids. The ends were cut back, 2 bases at V and 3 bases at J, with 10 bases in the middle. CDR1 is MDHEN and CDR2 is SYDVKM in the germline V gene. The CDR3 protein is CASSLNPWDYGYTF. For the CDR3, the DNA is TGTGCCAGCAGTTTAAATCCATGGGACTATGGCTACACCTTC.